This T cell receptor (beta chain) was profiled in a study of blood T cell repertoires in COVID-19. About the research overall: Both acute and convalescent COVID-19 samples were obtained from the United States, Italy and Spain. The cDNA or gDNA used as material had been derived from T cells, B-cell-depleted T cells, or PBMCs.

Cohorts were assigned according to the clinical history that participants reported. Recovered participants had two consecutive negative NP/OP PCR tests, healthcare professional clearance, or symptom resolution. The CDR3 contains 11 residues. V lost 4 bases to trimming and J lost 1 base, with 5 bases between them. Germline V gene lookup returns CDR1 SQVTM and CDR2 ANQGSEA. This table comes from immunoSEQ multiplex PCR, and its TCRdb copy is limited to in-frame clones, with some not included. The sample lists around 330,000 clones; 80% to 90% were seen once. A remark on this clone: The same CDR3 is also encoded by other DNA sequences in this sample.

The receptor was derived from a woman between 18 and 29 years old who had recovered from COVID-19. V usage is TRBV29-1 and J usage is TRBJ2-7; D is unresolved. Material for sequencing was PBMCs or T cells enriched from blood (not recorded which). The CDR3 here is CSVGGSYEQYF. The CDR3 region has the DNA TGCAGCGTTGGAGGATCCTACGAGCAGTACTTC.